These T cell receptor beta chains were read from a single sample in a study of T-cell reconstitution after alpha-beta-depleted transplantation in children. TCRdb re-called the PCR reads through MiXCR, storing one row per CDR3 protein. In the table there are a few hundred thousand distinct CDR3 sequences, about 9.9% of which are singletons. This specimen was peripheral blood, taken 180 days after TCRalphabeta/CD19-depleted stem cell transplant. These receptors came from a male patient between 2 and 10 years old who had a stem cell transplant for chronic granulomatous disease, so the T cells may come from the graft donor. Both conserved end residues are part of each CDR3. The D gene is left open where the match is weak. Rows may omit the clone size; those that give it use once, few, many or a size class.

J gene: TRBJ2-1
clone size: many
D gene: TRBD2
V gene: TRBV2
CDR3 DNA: TGTGCCAGCAGTAGGCTAGCGGGAGGGCCTCGGTTCTTC
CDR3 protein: CASSRLAGGPRFF

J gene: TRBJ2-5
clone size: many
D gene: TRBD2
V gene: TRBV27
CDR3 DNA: TGTGCCAGCAGTTTCGGGGGGGCGGAGGTGACCCAGTACTTC
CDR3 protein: CASSFGGAEVTQYF

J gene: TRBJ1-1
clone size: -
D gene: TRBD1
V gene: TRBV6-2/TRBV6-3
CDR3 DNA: TGTGCCAGCAGAGATGGGACAGGGGGAAGGGGCACTGAAGCTTTCTTT
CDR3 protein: CASRDGTGGRGTEAFF

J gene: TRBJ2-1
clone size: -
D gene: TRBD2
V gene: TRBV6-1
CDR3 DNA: TGTGCCAGCAGGAGACTAGCGGGAGGCGTAGTTAATGAGCAGTTCTTC
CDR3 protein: CASRRLAGGVVNEQFF

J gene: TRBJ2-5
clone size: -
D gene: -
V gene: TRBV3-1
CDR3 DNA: TGTGCCTCCTGCCAACAGGTCCCTGGGACACACGGGGGGACCCAGTACTTC
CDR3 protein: CASCQQVPGTHGGTQYF

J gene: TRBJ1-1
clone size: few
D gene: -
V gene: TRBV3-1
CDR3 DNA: TGTGCCAGCAGCCAAGGATCCAGGGGTGGCACTGAAGCTTTCTTT
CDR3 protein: CASSQGSRGGTEAFF

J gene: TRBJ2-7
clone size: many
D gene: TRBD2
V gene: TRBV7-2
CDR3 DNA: TGTGCCAGCAGCCGCACCGGGACTAGCGGGAGCTTCGGGCAGTACTTC
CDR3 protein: CASSRTGTSGSFGQYF

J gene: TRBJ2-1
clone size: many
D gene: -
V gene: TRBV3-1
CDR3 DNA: TGTGCCAGCAGCCAACTGGGTGAGCAGTTCTTC
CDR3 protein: CASSQLGEQFF

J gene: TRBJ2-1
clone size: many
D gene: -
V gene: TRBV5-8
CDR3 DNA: TGTGCCAGCAGCTTGAGTTTCGAGCAGTTCTTC
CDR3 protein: CASSLSFEQFF

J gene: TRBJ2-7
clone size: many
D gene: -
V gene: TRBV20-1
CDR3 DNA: TGCAGTGCGCGCTCGCAGCGGTACGAGCAGTACTTC
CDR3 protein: CSARSQRYEQYF

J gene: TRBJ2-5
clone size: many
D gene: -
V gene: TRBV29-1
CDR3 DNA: TGCAGCGCTTGGCCTTCAGGGTACGAAGAGACCCAGTACTTC
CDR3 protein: CSAWPSGYEETQYF

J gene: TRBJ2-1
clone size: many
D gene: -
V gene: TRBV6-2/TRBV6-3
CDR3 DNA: TGTGCCAGCAGTTTCAGGGGCTCCTACAATGAGCAGTTCTTC
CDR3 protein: CASSFRGSYNEQFF

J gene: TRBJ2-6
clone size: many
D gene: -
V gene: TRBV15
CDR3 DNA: TGTGCCACCAGCAGACACCTCTCTGGGGCCAACGTCCTGACTTTC
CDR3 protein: CATSRHLSGANVLTF

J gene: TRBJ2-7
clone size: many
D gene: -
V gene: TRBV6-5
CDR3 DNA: TGTGCCAGCAGCGACTTGTACGAGCAGTACTTC
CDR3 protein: CASSDLYEQYF

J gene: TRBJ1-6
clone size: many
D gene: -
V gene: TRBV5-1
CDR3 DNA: TGCGCCAGCAGCTTCGGACAGATATCACCCCTCCACTTT
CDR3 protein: CASSFGQISPLHF

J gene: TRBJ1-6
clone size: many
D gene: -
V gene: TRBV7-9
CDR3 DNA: TGTGCCACCAGGGAACAGGGCCATAATTCACCCCTCCACTTT
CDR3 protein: CATREQGHNSPLHF

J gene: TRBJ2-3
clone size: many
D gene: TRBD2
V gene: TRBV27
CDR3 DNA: TGTGCCAGCAGTTTTTCCCCCACTAGCGGGGGTCTAGATACGCAGTATTTT
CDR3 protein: CASSFSPTSGGLDTQYF

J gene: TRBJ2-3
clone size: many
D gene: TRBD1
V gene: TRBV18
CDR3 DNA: TGTGCCAGCTCACCGACAGGGGGTTATGCAGATACGCAGTATTTT
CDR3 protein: CASSPTGGYADTQYF

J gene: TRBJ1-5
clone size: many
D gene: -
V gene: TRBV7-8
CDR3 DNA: TGTGCCAGCAGCCGTAGTGTCGATCAGCCCCAGCATTTT
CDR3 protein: CASSRSVDQPQHF

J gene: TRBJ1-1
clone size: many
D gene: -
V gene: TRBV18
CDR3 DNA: TGTGCCAGCTCACCGCTCCCCATAACACAGGGAGGAACTGAAGCTTTCTTT
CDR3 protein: CASSPLPITQGGTEAFF

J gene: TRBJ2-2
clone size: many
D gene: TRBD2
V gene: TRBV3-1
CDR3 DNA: TGTGCCAGCAGCCGACTAGCGGGAGACCCCACCGGGGAGCTGTTTTTT
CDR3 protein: CASSRLAGDPTGELFF

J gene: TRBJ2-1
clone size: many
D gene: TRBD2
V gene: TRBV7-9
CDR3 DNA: TGTGCCAGCAGCTTAAGGGCTAGCGGGAGCTCCTACAATGAGCAGTTCTTC
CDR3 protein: CASSLRASGSSYNEQFF

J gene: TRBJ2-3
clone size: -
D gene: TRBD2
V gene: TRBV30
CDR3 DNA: TGTGCCTGGAGTGTGTCTAGCGGGAGAAGGAGGCCGGCAGATACGCAGTATTTT
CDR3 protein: CAWSVSSGRRRPADTQYF

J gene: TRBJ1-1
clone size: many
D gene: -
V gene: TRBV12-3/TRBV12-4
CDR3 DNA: TGTGCCAGCAGTTTAGGTGAAGCTTTCTTT
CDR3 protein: CASSLGEAFF

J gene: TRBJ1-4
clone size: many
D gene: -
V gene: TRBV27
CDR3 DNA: TGTGCCAGCAGTTTAATCTCCGGGAGGGGTCATGAAAAACTGTTTTTT
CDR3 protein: CASSLISGRGHEKLFF

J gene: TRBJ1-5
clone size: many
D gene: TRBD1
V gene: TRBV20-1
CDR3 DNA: TGCAGTGTCACGGACAGGGGGTTCATTAGCAATCAGCCCCAGCATTTT
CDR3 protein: CSVTDRGFISNQPQHF

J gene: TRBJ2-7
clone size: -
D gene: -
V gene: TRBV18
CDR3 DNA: TGTGCCAGCTCACCACTAAACGGGATCTCCTACGAGCAGTACTTC
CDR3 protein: CASSPLNGISYEQYF

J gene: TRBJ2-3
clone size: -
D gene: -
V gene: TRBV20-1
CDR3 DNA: TGCAGTGCTAGAGATTTGGCCACAGATACGCAGTATTTT
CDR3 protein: CSARDLATDTQYF

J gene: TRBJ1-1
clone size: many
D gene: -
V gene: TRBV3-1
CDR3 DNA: TGTGCCAGCAGCCAAGATAGGGGAGGGGAAGCTTTCTTT
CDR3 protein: CASSQDRGGEAFF

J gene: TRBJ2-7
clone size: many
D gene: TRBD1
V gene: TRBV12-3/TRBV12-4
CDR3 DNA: TGTGCCAGCAGTCCCCCGGACAGGGGGAAATCCTACGAGCAGTACTTC
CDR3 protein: CASSPPDRGKSYEQYF

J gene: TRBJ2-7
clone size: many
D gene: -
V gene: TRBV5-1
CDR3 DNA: TGCGCCAGCAGCCAGACTCTTAAACCGTTATACGAGCAGTACTTC
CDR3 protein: CASSQTLKPLYEQYF

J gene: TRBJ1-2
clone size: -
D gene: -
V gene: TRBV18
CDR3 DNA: TGTGCCAGCTCACAGGGGAAGGGGAGCTATGGCTACAACTTC
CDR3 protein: CASSQGKGSYGYNF

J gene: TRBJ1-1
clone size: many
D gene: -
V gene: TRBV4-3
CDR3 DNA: TGCGCCAGCAGCCTCCCTAAGACCCCAATGAACACTGAAGCTTTCTTT
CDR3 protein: CASSLPKTPMNTEAFF